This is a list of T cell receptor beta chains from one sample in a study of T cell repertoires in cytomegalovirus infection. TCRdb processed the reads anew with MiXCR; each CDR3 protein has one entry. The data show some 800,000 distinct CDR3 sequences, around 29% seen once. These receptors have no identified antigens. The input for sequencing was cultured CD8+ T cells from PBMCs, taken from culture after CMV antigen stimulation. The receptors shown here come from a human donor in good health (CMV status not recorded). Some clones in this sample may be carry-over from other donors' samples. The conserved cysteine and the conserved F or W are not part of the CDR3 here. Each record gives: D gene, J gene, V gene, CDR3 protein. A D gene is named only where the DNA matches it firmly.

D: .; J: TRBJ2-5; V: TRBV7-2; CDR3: ASTKPADQETQY
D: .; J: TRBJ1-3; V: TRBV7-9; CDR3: ASSFIGNSGNTIY
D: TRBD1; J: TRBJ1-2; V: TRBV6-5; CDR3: ASSYSDRPRGYT
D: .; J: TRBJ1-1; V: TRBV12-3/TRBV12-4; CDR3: ASSSTDSPLGEAF
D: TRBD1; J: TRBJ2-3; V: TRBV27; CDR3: ASSHPGQGRVRYTQY
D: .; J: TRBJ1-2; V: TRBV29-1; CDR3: SVEMEIEGSNYGYT
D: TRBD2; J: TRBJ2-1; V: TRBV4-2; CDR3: ASSQAVAGTSGKSSYNEQF
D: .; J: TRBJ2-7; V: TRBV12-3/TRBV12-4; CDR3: ASSKMWGGEQY
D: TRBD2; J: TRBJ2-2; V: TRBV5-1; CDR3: ASSLEAGAGTGELF
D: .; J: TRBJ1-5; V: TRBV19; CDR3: ASSGRGWPQH
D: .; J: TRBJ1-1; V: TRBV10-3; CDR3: AISDPGAWGPEAF
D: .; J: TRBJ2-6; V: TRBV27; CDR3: ASSIPGANVLT
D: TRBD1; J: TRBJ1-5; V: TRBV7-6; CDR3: ASSLQGEQPQH
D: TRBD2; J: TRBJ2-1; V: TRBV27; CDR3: ASCRSGGASYNEQF
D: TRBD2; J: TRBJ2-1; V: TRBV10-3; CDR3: AAGTSGGYNEQF